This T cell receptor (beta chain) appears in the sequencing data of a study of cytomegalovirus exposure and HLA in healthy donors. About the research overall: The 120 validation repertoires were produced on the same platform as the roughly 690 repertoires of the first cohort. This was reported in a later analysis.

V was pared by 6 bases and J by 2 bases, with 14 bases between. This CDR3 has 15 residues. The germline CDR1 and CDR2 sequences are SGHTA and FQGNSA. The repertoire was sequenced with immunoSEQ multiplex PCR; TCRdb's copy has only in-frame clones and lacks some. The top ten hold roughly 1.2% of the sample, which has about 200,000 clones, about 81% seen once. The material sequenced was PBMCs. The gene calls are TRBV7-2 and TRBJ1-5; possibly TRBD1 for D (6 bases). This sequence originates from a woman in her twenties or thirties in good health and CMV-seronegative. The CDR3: CASSLWGLGNQPQHF. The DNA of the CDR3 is TGTGCCAGCAGTTTGTGGGGGCTTGGCAATCAGCCCCAGCATTTT.